The 24 T cell receptor beta chains reported below all come from one sample, sequenced in a study of a mutant IDH1 vaccine in newly diagnosed glioma. The data were produced by immunoSEQ multiplex PCR, yet TCRdb's version contains in-frame clones alone and is incomplete. The table lists about 46,000 clones, 85% to 95% of them singletons. Time point defined: week 35, safety follow-up. Vaccinated patients received 300 ug of mutant IDH1 20-mer peptide per dose, with topical imiquimod. Their antigens remain unidentified. Material: PBMCs, obtained from a glioma patient whose treatment included an IDH1 peptide vaccine. These receptor sequences come from a man in his fifties or sixties with glioma.

The chain has TRBV30 and TRBJ1-6; 11 positions match TRBD1. CDR1 and CDR2 (germline): GTSNPN, SVGIG (reference sequence). The trim removed 5 bases at V and 10 bases at J, leaving 4 bases unmatched. The CDR3 loop spans 13 amino acids. The CDR3 here is CAWGQGAGSPLHF. The CDR3 nucleotides read TGTGCCTGGGGACAGGGGGCTGGGTCACCCCTCCACTTT.

This clone was seen a single time. This chain connects TRBV6-5 to TRBJ2-7, with unresolved D. The germline CDR1 and CDR2 sequences are MNHEY and SVGAGI. V shed 0 bases and J shed 2 bases, with 14 bases lying between them. CDR3 length equals 16 residues. CDR3 sequence: CASSYSVPGRPYEQYF. The CDR3 bases are TGTGCCAGCAGTTACTCGGTCCCCGGGCGGCCCTACGAGCAGTACTTC.

The rearrangement links TRBV5-1 to TRBJ1-2, with D unclear. The CDR3 has 17 residues. V was trimmed by 0 bases and J by 0 bases, leaving 15 bases between them. Per the germline V gene, CDR1 is SGHRS and CDR2 is YFSETQ. CDR3 sequence: CASSLGGWDDPNYGYTF. CDR3 DNA: TGCGCCAGCAGCTTGGGCGGATGGGATGACCCTAACTATGGCTACACCTTC.

The chain is built from TRBV7-9 and TRBJ2-2; the match to TRBD2 covers 9 bases. V gave up 2 bases and J gave up 1 base; unmatched junction bases: 2. Germline V lookup: CDR1 SEHNR, CDR2 FQNEAQ (reference sequence). This CDR3 comprises 16 residues. The CDR3: CASSLSSGRNTGELFF. The CDR3 nucleotides read TGTGCCAGCAGCTTAAGTAGCGGGAGGAACACCGGGGAGCTGTTTTTT. Full variable domain (outside the CDR3, taken from reference TRBV7-9 and TRBJ2-2): DTGVSQNPRHKITKRGQNVTFRCDPISEHNRLYWYRQTLGQGPEFLTYFQNEAQLEKSRLLSDRFSAERPKGSFSTLEIQRTEQGDSAMYLCASSLSSGRNTGELFFGEGSRLTVL.

The chain carries TRBV9 and TRBJ2-2; no definite D call. The germline CDR1 and CDR2 sequences are SGDLS and YYNGEE. V was shortened by 4 bases and J by 3 bases, with 10 bases between the two germline ends. There are 14 residues in the CDR3. CDR3 sequence: CASSTLGYTGELFF. Here the CDR3 DNA reads TGTGCCAGCAGCACCTTAGGGTACACCGGGGAGCTGTTTTTT.

The chain couples TRBV10-1 to TRBJ1-1; D is uncertain. With 0 bases removed from V and 5 bases from J, the gap between germline ends came to 7 bases. CDR1 is WNHNN, CDR2 SYGVQD, per germline (reference sequence). CDR3 size: 13 residues. CDR3 residues: CASSESLGTEAFF. In DNA form, the CDR3 reads TGCGCCAGCAGTGAGTCACTAGGTACTGAAGCTTTCTTT.

This rearrangement joins TRBV18 to TRBJ1-4; no definite D call. Trimming shortened V by 0 bases and J by 4 bases, and 9 bases separated the two germline ends. This CDR3 has 15 amino acids. The germline gives CDR1 KGHSH, CDR2 LQKENI. The CDR3 is CASSPPNNRNEKLFF. CDR3 DNA sequence: TGTGCCAGCTCACCACCTAACAACCGTAATGAAAAACTGTTTTTT.

The V and J genes are TRBV4-2 and TRBJ2-7; no reliable D call. From germline, CDR1 is LGHNA and CDR2 YNFKEQ. The CDR3 sequence is 16 residues long. Between the trimmed V and J ends, which lost 0 bases and 0 bases, there was a span of 12 bases. CDR3 in amino acids: CASSQDLGRSSYEQYF. CDR3 sequence (DNA): TGTGCCAGCAGCCAAGATTTGGGTAGGAGCTCCTACGAGCAGTACTTC.

The genes are TRBV11-2 and TRBJ2-5, with D maybe TRBD1 (7 bases). Germline CDR1 SGHAT, CDR2 FQNNGV. V was trimmed by 5 bases and J by 5 bases, leaving 15 bases between them. CDR3 length: 14 amino acids. The CDR3: CASSPQTGRETQYF. CDR3 in DNA: TGTGCCAGCAGCCCCCAGACAGGGAGGGAGACCCAGTACTTC.

The rearrangement links TRBV6-5 to TRBJ1-2; 7 bases are shared with TRBD1. Trimming removed 8 bases from V and 6 bases from J; junction bases left unmatched: 9. The CDR3 contains 13 residues. The germline V gene has CDR1 MNHEY and CDR2 SVGAGI. In DNA, the CDR3 is TGTGCCAGCGCCAGGGACAGATATGATGGCTACACCTTC. Translation: CASARDRYDGYTF.

This clone appeared once. The genes are TRBV19 and TRBJ1-4, with D perhaps matching TRBD1 (5 bases). The CDR3 covers 15 residues. Germline assignment: CDR1 LNHDA and CDR2 SQIVND (reference sequence). Between the trimmed V and J ends, which lost 4 bases and 5 bases, there was a span of 14 bases. The CDR3 region has the DNA TGTGCCAGTAGTACCCGACAGACCCACAATGAAAAACTGTTTTTT. Amino acids: CASSTRQTHNEKLFF.

This sequence joins TRBV6-1 and TRBJ2-1; TRBD2 matches at 13 bases. The CDR3 spans 19 residues. Germline V gene lookup returns CDR1 MNHNS and CDR2 SASEGT. Unmatched junction bases numbered 7, after V lost 2 bases and J lost 0 bases. Written as DNA, the CDR3 is TGTGCCAGCAGTGAAAGAGGACTAGCGGGAGCGGTCTCCTACAATGAGCAGTTCTTC. As protein: CASSERGLAGAVSYNEQFF.

This clone was detected once. The V call is TRBV4-2, the J call TRBJ1-3; D gene unclear. Germline loops: CDR1 LGHNA, CDR2 YNFKEQ. The ends were cut back, 0 bases at V and 4 bases at J, with 16 bases in the middle. This CDR3 has 17 amino acids. CDR3 region: CASSQDLGVLSGNTIYF. In DNA, the CDR3 is TGTGCCAGCAGCCAAGATCTCGGGGTTCTCTCCGGAAACACCATATATTTT.

CDR3 sequence (DNA): TGTGCCAGCAGGGAGGGCCGGGGAGAGTTCTTC. This translates into CASREGRGEFF. This sequence joins TRBV6-5 and TRBJ2-1, with D possibly TRBD2 on 6 matching bases. The V end was cut by 6 bases, the J end by 14 bases, with 14 bases between. The CDR3 loop spans 11 amino acids. The germline V gene encodes CDR1 MNHEY and CDR2 SVGAGI.

This chain connects TRBV27 to TRBJ1-5, with D perhaps TRBD1 (5 bases). CDR3 length: 14 amino acids. Trimming took 6 bases from V and 4 from J, leaving 13 bases between them. Per the germline V gene, CDR1 is MNHEY and CDR2 is SMNVEV (reference sequence). The CDR3 coding sequence is TGTGCCAGCAGCCTGAACAGGAAAAATCAGCCCCAGCATTTT. Protein product: CASSLNRKNQPQHF.

This clone was recorded once. The rearrangement uses TRBV13 and TRBJ1-6, with 11 bases lining up with TRBD1. The CDR3 loop spans 17 amino acids. V gave up 5 bases and J gave up 6 bases; unmatched junction bases: 9. From germline, CDR1 is PRHDT and CDR2 FYEKMQ (reference sequence). Here the CDR3 DNA reads TGTGCCAGCAGCCCCTCCGGGACAGGGGGTCGTAATTCACCCCTCCACTTT. This codes for CASSPSGTGGRNSPLHF.

This sequence joins TRBV29-1 and TRBJ2-5; 14 bases are shared with TRBD2. Germline loops: CDR1 SQVTM, CDR2 ANQGSEA. The CDR3 runs to 20 residues. Losses at the gene ends were 2 bases for V and 2 bases for J; bases not matched to a gene: 16. In DNA, the CDR3 is TGCAGCGTTGAACGAGAGGCTGGGACTAGCGGGGGACTTAGACAAGAGACCCAGTACTTC. This translates into CSVEREAGTSGGLRQETQYF.

This chain connects TRBV28 to TRBJ1-1; tentatively, D is TRBD1 (6 bases). Trimming took 3 bases from V and 1 from J, leaving 9 bases between them. Germline lookup yields CDR1 MDHEN and CDR2 SYDVKM. The length of the CDR3 is 14 residues. CDR3 coding DNA: TGTGCCAGCAGTTTGGTCAGGGGGAACACTGAAGCTTTCTTT. This translates into CASSLVRGNTEAFF.

The rearrangement joins TRBV6-1 to TRBJ2-7, with D unclear. The V and J ends lost 2 bases and 4 bases respectively, with 9 bases between them. This CDR3 comprises 13 residues. Germline loops: CDR1 MNHNS, CDR2 SASEGT. The CDR3 region is CASSEWLIYEQYF. CDR3 in DNA: TGTGCCAGCAGTGAATGGCTAATTTACGAGCAGTACTTC.

The rearrangement uses TRBV20-1 and TRBJ2-5, with D hard to call. Germline CDR1 and CDR2: DFQATT and SNEGSKA (reference sequence). The CDR3 totals 11 residues. Trimming stripped 8 bases from V and 5 bases from J, with 12 bases between. CDR3: CSRSLWETQYF. The DNA of the CDR3 is TGCAGTCGGTCTTTGTGGGAGACCCAGTACTTC.

V is TRBV5-1 and J is TRBJ1-2, with 8 bases identical to TRBD1. V lost 1 base and J lost 7; bases outside the gene matches: 6. The CDR3 is 14 amino acids. CDR1 SGHRS and CDR2 YFSETQ come from the germline V gene. The CDR3 spells CASSLSRTGIGYTF. CDR3 coding DNA: TGCGCCAGCAGCTTGTCCCGGACAGGGATTGGCTACACCTTC.

This clone was picked up one time. The rearrangement joins TRBV6-5 to TRBJ2-7, with D possibly TRBD2 on 7 matching bases. The germline V gene encodes CDR1 MNHEY and CDR2 SVGAGI. Trimming cost V 8 bases and J 2 bases, with 13 bases left between them. The CDR3 has 13 residues. The CDR3, as DNA: TGTGCCAGCGGGGGGGCAACTACCTACGAGCAGTACTTC. This sequence encodes CASGGATTYEQYF.

The chain carries TRBV20-1 and TRBJ2-5, with D uncertain. Trimming took 0 bases from V and 5 from J, leaving 4 bases between them. The germline V gene encodes CDR1 DFQATT and CDR2 SNEGSKA (reference sequence). The CDR3 is 11 amino acids. The CDR3 sequence is CSARDRETQYF. In nucleotides, the CDR3 is TGCAGTGCTAGAGATAGGGAGACCCAGTACTTC.

This clone was detected once. The gene calls are TRBV28 and TRBJ2-5; 8 bases align to TRBD1. The junction had 5 bases not matched to a gene; V was cut back by 4 bases and J by 1 base. The CDR3 runs to 15 residues. Germline V CDR1 and CDR2: MDHEN, SYDVKM. CDR3 sequence reads: CASSSGGSFQETQYF. DNA of the CDR3: TGTGCCAGCAGTTCAGGGGGCTCCTTCCAAGAGACCCAGTACTTC. The full variable domain, its missing parts supplied by reference TRBV28 and TRBJ2-5, is DVKVTQSSRYLVKRTGEKVFLECVQDMDHENMFWYRQDPGLGLRLIYFSYDVKMKEKGDIPEGYSVSREKKERFSLILESASTNQTSMYLCASSSGGSFQETQYFGPGTRLLVL.